This T cell receptor (beta chain) was sequenced during a study of T cell changes during pregnancy in multiple sclerosis. Produced via immunoSEQ multiplex PCR; TCRdb's table is partial and in-frame only. The table records 30,000 to 40,000 clones, 91% of them present only once. The CDR3 is made up of 14 amino acids. Germline V lookup: CDR1 MDHEN, CDR2 SYDVKM. V lost 2 bases and J lost 7; bases outside the gene matches: 7. Sequencing was performed on CD4+ T cells from peripheral blood mononuclear cells, taken in the third trimester of pregnancy. The chain uses TRBV28 and TRBJ1-2; 7 nucleotides match TRBD1. The TCR originated in a female donor in good health, enrolled as a control in a pregnancy study. The chain's CDR3 is CASSLGGGVGGYTF. Here the CDR3 DNA reads TGTGCCAGCAGTTTAGGAGGGGGCGTCGGTGGCTACACCTTC.